This record covers a single T cell receptor (beta chain). The protocol was immunoSEQ multiplex PCR, while the TCRdb copy is restricted to in-frame clones and leaves out a portion. The sample consists of some 250,000 clones, around 81% of them appearing once. This record belongs to a study of Tregs in tolerant kidney transplant recipients. Germline V gene lookup returns CDR1 SGHTA and CDR2 FQGNSA. Trimming removed 1 base at V and 3 bases at J, with 16 bases between. The CDR3 length is 16 residues. The chain employs TRBV7-2 and TRBJ2-7; unclear D gene. The sample was CD4+ T cells from blood. The sequence derives from a human donor in good health. The CDR3 loop is CASSLDRPPLVYEQYF. The CDR3 coding sequence is TGTGCCAGCAGCTTAGATCGTCCGCCCCTAGTCTACGAGCAGTACTTC.